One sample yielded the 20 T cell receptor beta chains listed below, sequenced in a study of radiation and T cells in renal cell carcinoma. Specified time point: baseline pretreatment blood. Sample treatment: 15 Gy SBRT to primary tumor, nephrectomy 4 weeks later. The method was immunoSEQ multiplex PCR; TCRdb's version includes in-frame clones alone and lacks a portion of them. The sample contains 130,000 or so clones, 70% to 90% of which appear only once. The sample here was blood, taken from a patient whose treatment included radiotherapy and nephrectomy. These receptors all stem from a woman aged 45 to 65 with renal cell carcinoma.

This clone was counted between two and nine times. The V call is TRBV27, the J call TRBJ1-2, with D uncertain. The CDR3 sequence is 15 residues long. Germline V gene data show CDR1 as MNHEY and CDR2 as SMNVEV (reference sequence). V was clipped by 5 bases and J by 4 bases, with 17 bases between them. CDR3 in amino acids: CASSPLIGPTYGYTF. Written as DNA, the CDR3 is TGTGCCAGCAGTCCCCTGATCGGGCCGACCTATGGCTACACCTTC.

The CDR3 DNA reads as TGTGCCAGCAGCCAAAAGGGCCACAGCAGGGGGCAGACCGGGGAGCTGTTTTTT. The encoded protein is CASSQKGHSRGQTGELFF. This rearrangement joins TRBV4-2 to TRBJ2-2; 8 positions match TRBD1. With 2 bases clipped from V and 5 bases from J, the junction kept 13 bases outside the gene matches. Germline CDR1 reads LGHNA; CDR2 reads YNFKEQ. The CDR3 is 18 residues long.

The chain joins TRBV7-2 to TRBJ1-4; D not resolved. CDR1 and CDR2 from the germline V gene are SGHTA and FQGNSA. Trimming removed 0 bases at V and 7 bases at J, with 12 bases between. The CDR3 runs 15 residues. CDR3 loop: CASSLAASGVEKLFF. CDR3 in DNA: TGTGCCAGCAGCTTAGCGGCGAGTGGGGTTGAAAAACTGTTTTTT.

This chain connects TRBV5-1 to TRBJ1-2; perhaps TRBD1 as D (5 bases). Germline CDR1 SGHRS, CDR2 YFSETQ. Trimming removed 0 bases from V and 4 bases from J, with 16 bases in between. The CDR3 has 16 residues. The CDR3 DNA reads TGCGCCAGCAGCTTGGCCGGTGGGACCCCTGGCTATGGCTACACCTTC. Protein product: CASSLAGGTPGYGYTF. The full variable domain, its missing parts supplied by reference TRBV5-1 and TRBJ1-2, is KAGVTQTPRYLIKTRGQQVTLSCSPISGHRSVSWYQQTPGQGLQFLFEYFSETQRNKGNFPGRFSGRQFSNSRSEMNVSTLELGDSALYLCASSLAGGTPGYGYTFGSGTRLTVV.

The CDR3 spells CASSSRGDGNTIYF. The CDR3 DNA follows: TGTGCCAGCAGTTCCAGGGGGGACGGAAACACCATATATTTT. The chain has TRBV6-6 and TRBJ1-3; TRBD1 matches at 7 bases. CDR1 MNHNY and CDR2 SVGAGI come from the germline V gene (reference sequence). CDR3 length: 14 amino acids. Unmatched junction bases numbered 4, after V lost 4 bases and J lost 4 bases.

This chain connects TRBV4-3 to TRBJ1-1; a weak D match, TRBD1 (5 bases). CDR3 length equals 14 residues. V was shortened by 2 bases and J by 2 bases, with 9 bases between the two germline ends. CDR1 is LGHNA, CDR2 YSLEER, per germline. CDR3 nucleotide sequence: TGCGCCAGCAGCCAACGCGGGGCTAACACTGAAGCTTTCTTT. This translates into CASSQRGANTEAFF.

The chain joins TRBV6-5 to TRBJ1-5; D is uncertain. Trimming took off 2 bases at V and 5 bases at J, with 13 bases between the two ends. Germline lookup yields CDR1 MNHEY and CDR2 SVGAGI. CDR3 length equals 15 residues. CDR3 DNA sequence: TGTGCCAGCAGTTACGACGGAAGGTCAGATCAGCCCCAGCATTTT. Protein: CASSYDGRSDQPQHF.

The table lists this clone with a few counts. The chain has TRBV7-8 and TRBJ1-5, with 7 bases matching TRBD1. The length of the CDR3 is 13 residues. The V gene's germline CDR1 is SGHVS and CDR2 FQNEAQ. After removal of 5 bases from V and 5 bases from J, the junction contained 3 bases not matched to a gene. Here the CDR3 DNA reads TGTGCCAGCAGCCGACAGGGCGATCAGCCCCAGCATTTT. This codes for CASSRQGDQPQHF.

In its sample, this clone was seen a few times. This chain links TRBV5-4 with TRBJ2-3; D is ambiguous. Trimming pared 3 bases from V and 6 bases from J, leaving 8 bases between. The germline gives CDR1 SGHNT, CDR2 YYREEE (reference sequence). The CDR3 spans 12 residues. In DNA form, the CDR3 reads TGTGCCAGCAGCTCGAAGCCGGATACGCAGTATTTT. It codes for CASSSKPDTQYF.

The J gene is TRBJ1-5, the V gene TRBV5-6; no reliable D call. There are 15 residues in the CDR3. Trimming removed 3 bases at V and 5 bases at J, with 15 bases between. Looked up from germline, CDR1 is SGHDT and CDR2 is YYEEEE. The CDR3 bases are TGTGCCAGCAGCTGGGGAACGAAGGGCCATCAGCCCCAGCATTTT. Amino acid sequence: CASSWGTKGHQPQHF.

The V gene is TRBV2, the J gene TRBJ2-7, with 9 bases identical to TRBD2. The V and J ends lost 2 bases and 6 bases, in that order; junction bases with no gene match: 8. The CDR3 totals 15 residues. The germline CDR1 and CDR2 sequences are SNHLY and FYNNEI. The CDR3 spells CASSESSGGRGEQYF. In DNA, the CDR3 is TGTGCCAGCAGTGAAAGTAGCGGGGGAAGGGGCGAGCAGTACTTC.

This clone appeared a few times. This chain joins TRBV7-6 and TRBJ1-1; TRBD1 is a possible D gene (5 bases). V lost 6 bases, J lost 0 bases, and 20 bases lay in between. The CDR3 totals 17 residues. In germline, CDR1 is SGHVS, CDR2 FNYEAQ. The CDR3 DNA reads TGTGCCAGCAGTCCTACTCTCCGGGGCCGCGTGAACACTGAAGCTTTCTTT. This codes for CASSPTLRGRVNTEAFF.

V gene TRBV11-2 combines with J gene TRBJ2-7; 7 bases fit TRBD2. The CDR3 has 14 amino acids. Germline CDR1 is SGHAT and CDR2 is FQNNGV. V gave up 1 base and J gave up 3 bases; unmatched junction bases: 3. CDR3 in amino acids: CASSLVSGGYEQYF. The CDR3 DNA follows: TGTGCCAGCAGCTTAGTCTCGGGAGGCTACGAGCAGTACTTC.

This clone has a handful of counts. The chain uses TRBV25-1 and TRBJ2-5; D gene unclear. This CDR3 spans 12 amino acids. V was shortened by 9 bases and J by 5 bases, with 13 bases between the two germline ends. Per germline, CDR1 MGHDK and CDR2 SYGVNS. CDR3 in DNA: TGTGCCAGTTCTAACCCGGCGGAGACCCAGTACTTC. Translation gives CASSNPAETQYF.

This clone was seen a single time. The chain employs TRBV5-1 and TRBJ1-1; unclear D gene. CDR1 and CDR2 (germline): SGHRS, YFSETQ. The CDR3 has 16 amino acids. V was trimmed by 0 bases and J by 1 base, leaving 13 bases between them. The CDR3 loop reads CASSLGERGPNTEAFF. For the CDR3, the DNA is TGCGCCAGCAGCTTGGGAGAGAGAGGGCCGAACACTGAAGCTTTCTTT.

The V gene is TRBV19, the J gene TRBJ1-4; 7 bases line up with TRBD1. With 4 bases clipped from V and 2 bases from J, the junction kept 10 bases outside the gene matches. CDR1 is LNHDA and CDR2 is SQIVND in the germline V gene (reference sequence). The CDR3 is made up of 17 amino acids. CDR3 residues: CASSTLGQPGTNEKLFF. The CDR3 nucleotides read TGTGCCAGTAGTACCCTGGGACAGCCGGGGACTAATGAAAAACTGTTTTTT.

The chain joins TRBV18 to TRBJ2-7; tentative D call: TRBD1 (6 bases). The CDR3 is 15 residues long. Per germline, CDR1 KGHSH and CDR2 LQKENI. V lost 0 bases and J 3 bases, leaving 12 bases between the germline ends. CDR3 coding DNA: TGTGCCAGCTCACCACCGCCACCCAGGGGCTACGAGCAGTACTTC. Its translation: CASSPPPPRGYEQYF.

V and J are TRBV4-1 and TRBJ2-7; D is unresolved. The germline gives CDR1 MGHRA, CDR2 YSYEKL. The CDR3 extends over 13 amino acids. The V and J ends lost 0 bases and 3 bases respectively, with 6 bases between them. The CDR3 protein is CASSQEVIYEQYF. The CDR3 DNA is TGCGCCAGCAGCCAAGAGGTGATCTACGAGCAGTACTTC.

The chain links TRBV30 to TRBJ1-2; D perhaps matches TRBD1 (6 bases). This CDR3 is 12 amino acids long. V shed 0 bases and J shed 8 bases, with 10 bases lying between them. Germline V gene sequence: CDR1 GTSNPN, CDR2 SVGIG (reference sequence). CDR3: CAWSVYREGYTF. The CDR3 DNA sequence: TGTGCCTGGAGTGTTTACAGGGAGGGCTACACCTTC.

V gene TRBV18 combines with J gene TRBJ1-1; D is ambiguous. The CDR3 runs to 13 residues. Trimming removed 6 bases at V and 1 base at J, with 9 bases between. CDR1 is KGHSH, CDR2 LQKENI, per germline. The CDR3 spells CASSHRENTEAFF. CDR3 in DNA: TGTGCCAGCTCCCACCGGGAGAACACTGAAGCTTTCTTT.